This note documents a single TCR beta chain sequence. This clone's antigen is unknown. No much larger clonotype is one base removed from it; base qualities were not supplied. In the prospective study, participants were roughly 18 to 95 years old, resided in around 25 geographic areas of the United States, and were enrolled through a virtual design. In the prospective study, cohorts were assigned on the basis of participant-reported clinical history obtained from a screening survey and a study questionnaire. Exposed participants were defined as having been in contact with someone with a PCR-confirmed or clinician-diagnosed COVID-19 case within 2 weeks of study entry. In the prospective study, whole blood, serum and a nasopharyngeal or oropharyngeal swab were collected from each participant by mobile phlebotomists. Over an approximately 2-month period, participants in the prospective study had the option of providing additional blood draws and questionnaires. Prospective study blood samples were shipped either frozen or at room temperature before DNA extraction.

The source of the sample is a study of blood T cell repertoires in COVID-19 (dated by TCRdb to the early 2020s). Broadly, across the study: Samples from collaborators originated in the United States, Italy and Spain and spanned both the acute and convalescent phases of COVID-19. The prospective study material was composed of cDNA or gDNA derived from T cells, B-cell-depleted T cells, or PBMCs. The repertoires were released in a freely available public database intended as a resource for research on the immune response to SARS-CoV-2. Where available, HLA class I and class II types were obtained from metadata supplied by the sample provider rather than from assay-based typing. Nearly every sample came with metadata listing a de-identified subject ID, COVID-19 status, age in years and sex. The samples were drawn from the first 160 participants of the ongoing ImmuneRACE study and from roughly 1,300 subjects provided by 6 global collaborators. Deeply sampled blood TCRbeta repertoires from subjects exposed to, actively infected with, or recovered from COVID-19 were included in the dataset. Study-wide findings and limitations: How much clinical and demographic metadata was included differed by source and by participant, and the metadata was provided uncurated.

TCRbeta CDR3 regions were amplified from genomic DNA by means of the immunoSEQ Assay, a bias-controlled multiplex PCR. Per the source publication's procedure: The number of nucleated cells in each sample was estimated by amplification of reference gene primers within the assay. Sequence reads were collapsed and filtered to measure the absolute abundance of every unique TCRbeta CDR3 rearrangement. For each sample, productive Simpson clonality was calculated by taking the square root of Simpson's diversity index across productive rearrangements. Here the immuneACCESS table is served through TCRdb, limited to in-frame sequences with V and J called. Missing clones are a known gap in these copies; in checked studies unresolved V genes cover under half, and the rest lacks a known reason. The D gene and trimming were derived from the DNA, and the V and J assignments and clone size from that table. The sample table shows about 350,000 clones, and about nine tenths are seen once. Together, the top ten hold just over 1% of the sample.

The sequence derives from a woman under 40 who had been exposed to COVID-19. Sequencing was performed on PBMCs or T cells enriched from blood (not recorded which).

The CDR3 region reads CASSTGLAGETQYF. The DNA reads as follows: TGTGCCAGCAGCACGGGACTAGCGGGAGAGACCCAGTACTTC. This receptor chain uses TRBV5-4 and TRBJ2-5, with TRBD2 identical over 12 junction bases. V lost 4 bases and J lost 4 bases, and the count of bases not matched to a germline gene is 2. Counted from cysteine to phenylalanine, this CDR3 has 14 amino acids. Just CDR3 DNA is preserved here, 42 bases in frame from base 1. The germline V gene encodes CDR1 SGHNT and CDR2 YYREEE (reference sequence).